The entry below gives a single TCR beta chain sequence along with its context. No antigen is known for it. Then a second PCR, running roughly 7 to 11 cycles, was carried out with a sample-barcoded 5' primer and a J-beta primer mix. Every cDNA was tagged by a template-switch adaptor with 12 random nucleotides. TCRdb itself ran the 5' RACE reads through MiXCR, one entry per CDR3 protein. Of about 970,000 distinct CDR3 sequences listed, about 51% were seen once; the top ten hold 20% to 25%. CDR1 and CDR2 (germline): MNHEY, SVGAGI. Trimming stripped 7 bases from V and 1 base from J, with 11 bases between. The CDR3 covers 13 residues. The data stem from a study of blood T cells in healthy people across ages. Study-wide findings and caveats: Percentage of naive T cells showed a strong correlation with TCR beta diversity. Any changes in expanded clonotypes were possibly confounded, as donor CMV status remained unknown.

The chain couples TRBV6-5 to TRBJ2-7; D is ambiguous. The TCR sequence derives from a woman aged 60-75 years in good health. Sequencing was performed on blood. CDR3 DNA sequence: TGTGCCAGCACCTACGGTCATTCCTACGAGCAGTACTTC. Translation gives CASTYGHSYEQYF.